These T cell receptor beta chains were read from a single sample in a study of T cell repertoires in cytomegalovirus infection. TCRdb processed the reads anew with MiXCR; each CDR3 protein has one entry. The data show roughly 800,000 distinct CDR3 sequences, about 27% seen once. No antigen has been assigned to these receptors. The sequences come from cultured CD8+ T cells from PBMCs, collected from culture after CMV antigen stimulation. The receptors derive from a human donor in good health (CMV status not recorded). Some clones in this sample may be carry-over from other donors' samples. Each CDR3 is given with its conserved first and last residue. Each record gives: clone size, V gene, D gene, J gene, CDR3 length, CDR3 DNA, CDR3 protein. The D gene is left open where the match is weak. Clone size, where shown, is once, few, many, or a class for clones that have expanded.

abundance: .
v_gene: TRBV7-2
d_gene: .
j_gene: TRBJ2-3
len: 14
CDR3nt: TGTGCCAGCAGCTTAAAATGGGCCACAGATACGCAGTATTTT
CDR3aa: CASSLKWATDTQYF

abundance: .
v_gene: TRBV10-3
d_gene: TRBD1
j_gene: TRBJ2-5
len: 15
CDR3nt: TGTGCCATCAGTGACCCGGGACAGGGTCGAGAGACCCAGTACTTC
CDR3aa: CAISDPGQGRETQYF

abundance: .
v_gene: TRBV7-9
d_gene: .
j_gene: TRBJ1-5
len: 15
CDR3nt: TGTGCCAGCAGCCTTAGTGGACAAGTCGACCAGCCCCAGCATTTT
CDR3aa: CASSLSGQVDQPQHF

abundance: .
v_gene: TRBV6-5
d_gene: TRBD2
j_gene: TRBJ2-5
len: 15
CDR3nt: TGTGCCAGCAGTCCGACTAGCGGGGGTTGGGAGACCCAGTACTTC
CDR3aa: CASSPTSGGWETQYF

abundance: few
v_gene: TRBV6-1
d_gene: .
j_gene: TRBJ1-5
len: 13
CDR3nt: TGTGCCAGCAGTTCCGGCGGAATGGGGCCCCAGCATTTT
CDR3aa: CASSSGGMGPQHF

abundance: many
v_gene: TRBV12-3/TRBV12-4
d_gene: .
j_gene: TRBJ2-2
len: 14
CDR3nt: TGTGCCAGCAGTTTGTTATCAGTTAGCGGGGAGCTGTTTTTT
CDR3aa: CASSLLSVSGELFF

abundance: many
v_gene: TRBV6-6
d_gene: .
j_gene: TRBJ1-1
len: 13
CDR3nt: TGTGCCAGCAGTTACCCGGGCGACACTGAAGCTTTCTTT
CDR3aa: CASSYPGDTEAFF

abundance: .
v_gene: TRBV5-6
d_gene: .
j_gene: TRBJ2-2
len: 12
CDR3nt: TGTGCCAGCAGCTTTTATACCAGGGAGCTGTTTTTT
CDR3aa: CASSFYTRELFF

abundance: .
v_gene: TRBV7-2
d_gene: .
j_gene: TRBJ2-1
len: 14
CDR3nt: TGTGCCAGCAGCGACCGGGCTCCCCCGGGCGAGCAGTTCTTC
CDR3aa: CASSDRAPPGEQFF

abundance: .
v_gene: TRBV19
d_gene: .
j_gene: TRBJ1-5
len: 16
CDR3nt: TGTGCCAGTAGTATCATACCCTCGCCGTCCAATCAGCCCCAGCATTTT
CDR3aa: CASSIIPSPSNQPQHF

abundance: few
v_gene: TRBV27
d_gene: .
j_gene: TRBJ2-6
len: 18
CDR3nt: TGTGCCAGCAGTTTCAGGACAGTTGTAAGCTCTGGGGCCAACGTCCTGACTTTC
CDR3aa: CASSFRTVVSSGANVLTF

abundance: .
v_gene: TRBV6-5
d_gene: .
j_gene: TRBJ2-1
len: 13
CDR3nt: TGTGCCAGCAGCGTATCCTCGTGGGGTGAGCAGTTCTTC
CDR3aa: CASSVSSWGEQFF

abundance: .
v_gene: TRBV11-3
d_gene: TRBD2
j_gene: TRBJ2-1
len: 17
CDR3nt: TGTGCCAGCAGCTTAGAGCCGGGACTAGCGGGGGGAAATGAGCAGTTCTTC
CDR3aa: CASSLEPGLAGGNEQFF

abundance: few
v_gene: TRBV18
d_gene: .
j_gene: TRBJ2-2
len: 15
CDR3nt: TGTGCCAGCTCTAAACCGTGGACAGAGACCGGGGAGCTGTTTTTT
CDR3aa: CASSKPWTETGELFF

abundance: .
v_gene: TRBV6-2/TRBV6-3
d_gene: .
j_gene: TRBJ2-5
len: 12
CDR3nt: TGTGCCAGCAGACCCGGGGGAGAGACCCAGTGCTTC
CDR3aa: CASRPGGETQCF

abundance: .
v_gene: TRBV6-1
d_gene: .
j_gene: TRBJ2-1
len: 14
CDR3nt: TGTGCCACCCTCGGGCAGGGGGGGTGGGATGAGCAGTTCTTC
CDR3aa: CATLGQGGWDEQFF

abundance: .
v_gene: TRBV12-3/TRBV12-4
d_gene: .
j_gene: TRBJ2-2
len: 15
CDR3nt: TGTGCCAGCAGTTTGGAGTGGACACCCAACGGGGAGCTGTTTTTT
CDR3aa: CASSLEWTPNGELFF

abundance: .
v_gene: TRBV6-2/TRBV6-3
d_gene: .
j_gene: TRBJ1-1
len: 14
CDR3nt: TGTGCCAGCAGTTACGGGGGGGCGTCCACTGAAGCTTTCTTT
CDR3aa: CASSYGGASTEAFF

abundance: .
v_gene: TRBV12-5
d_gene: .
j_gene: TRBJ1-1
len: 18
CDR3nt: TGTGCTAGTGGTTTGTACGGAGTCGGGTTTAGGGATGAGACTGAAGCTTTCTTT
CDR3aa: CASGLYGVGFRDETEAFF

abundance: few
v_gene: TRBV28
d_gene: .
j_gene: TRBJ1-4
len: 14
CDR3nt: TGTGCCAGCAGTTTATTTGGGGTAGGGGAAAAACTGTTTTTT
CDR3aa: CASSLFGVGEKLFF

abundance: .
v_gene: TRBV5-1
d_gene: .
j_gene: TRBJ2-7
len: 13
CDR3nt: TGCGCCAGCAGCCCCCCAGGGGACCCGAGACAGTACTTC
CDR3aa: CASSPPGDPRQYF

abundance: .
v_gene: TRBV27
d_gene: .
j_gene: TRBJ1-6
len: 15
CDR3nt: TGTGCCAGCAGCACGGGGGGGGCGACGAATTCACCCCTCCACTTT
CDR3aa: CASSTGGATNSPLHF

abundance: .
v_gene: TRBV7-8
d_gene: .
j_gene: TRBJ1-4
len: 17
CDR3nt: TGTGCCAGCAGCCCCGTGCGGGGGGCTATTACCAATGAAAAACTGTTTTTT
CDR3aa: CASSPVRGAITNEKLFF

abundance: few
v_gene: TRBV5-6
d_gene: .
j_gene: TRBJ1-5
len: 13
CDR3nt: TGTGCCAGCAGCTTGGTATCCGGTGAGCCCCAGCATTTT
CDR3aa: CASSLVSGEPQHF

abundance: .
v_gene: TRBV6-5
d_gene: TRBD1
j_gene: TRBJ1-6
len: 18
CDR3nt: TGTGCCAGCAGTTTTCAAGCCCCGGGACAGGGGGTGAATTCACCCCTCCACTTT
CDR3aa: CASSFQAPGQGVNSPLHF

abundance: .
v_gene: TRBV10-3
d_gene: TRBD2
j_gene: TRBJ2-3
len: 16
CDR3nt: TGTGCCACAGGGGCCCTAGGAGCGGGGGGGACAGATACGCAGTATTTT
CDR3aa: CATGALGAGGTDTQYF

abundance: .
v_gene: TRBV7-9
d_gene: .
j_gene: TRBJ2-5
len: 13
CDR3nt: TGTGCCAGCGGTAGGACTAACCAAGAGACCCAGTACTTC
CDR3aa: CASGRTNQETQYF

abundance: .
v_gene: TRBV6-5
d_gene: TRBD2
j_gene: TRBJ2-3
len: 18
CDR3nt: TGTGCCAGCAGTTTTACGGGGGGGCGATGGTTTAGCACAGATACGCAGTATTTT
CDR3aa: CASSFTGGRWFSTDTQYF

abundance: .
v_gene: TRBV3-1
d_gene: TRBD2
j_gene: TRBJ2-5
len: 17
CDR3nt: TGTGCCAGCAGCCAAGAAGGAGGACTAGCGGGGGGAGAGACCCAGTACTTC
CDR3aa: CASSQEGGLAGGETQYF

abundance: once
v_gene: TRBV6-2/TRBV6-3
d_gene: TRBD1
j_gene: TRBJ2-7
len: 17
CDR3nt: TGTGCCAGCTGTTACTTGACGGACAGGGGGAATCCCTACGAGCAGTACTTC
CDR3aa: CASCYLTDRGNPYEQYF

abundance: .
v_gene: TRBV4-1
d_gene: TRBD1
j_gene: TRBJ1-1
len: 16
CDR3nt: TGCGCCAGCAGCCAAGGGGACAGGGACATGAACACTGAAGCTTTCTTT
CDR3aa: CASSQGDRDMNTEAFF

abundance: few
v_gene: TRBV12-3/TRBV12-4
d_gene: .
j_gene: TRBJ2-2
len: 15
CDR3nt: TGTGCCAGCAGTCTGTGGGAGCGGGCGGCCGGGGAGCTGTTTTTT
CDR3aa: CASSLWERAAGELFF

abundance: many
v_gene: TRBV7-8
d_gene: .
j_gene: TRBJ1-5
len: 15
CDR3nt: TGTGCCAGCAGCTTCCGCCGAGTGGGAAATCAGCCCCAGCATTTT
CDR3aa: CASSFRRVGNQPQHF

abundance: many
v_gene: TRBV7-6
d_gene: .
j_gene: TRBJ2-1
len: 17
CDR3nt: TGTGCCAGCAGCTTGCGGGCTTCAGGTAACGATTACAATGAGCAGTTCTTC
CDR3aa: CASSLRASGNDYNEQFF

abundance: once
v_gene: TRBV7-3
d_gene: .
j_gene: TRBJ2-1
len: 15
CDR3nt: TGTGCCAGCAGCGCGATGGCGGACAGATACAATGAGCAGTTCTTC
CDR3aa: CASSAMADRYNEQFF

abundance: many
v_gene: TRBV27
d_gene: .
j_gene: TRBJ1-2
len: 13
CDR3nt: TGTGCCAGCAGCCCGGGGCTTAACTATGGCTACACCTTC
CDR3aa: CASSPGLNYGYTF

abundance: once
v_gene: TRBV6-6
d_gene: TRBD1
j_gene: TRBJ1-2
len: 13
CDR3nt: TGTGCCAGCAGCTACGGACAGGTCTATGGCTACACCTTC
CDR3aa: CASSYGQVYGYTF

abundance: few
v_gene: TRBV7-3
d_gene: .
j_gene: TRBJ1-2
len: 16
CDR3nt: TGTGCCAGCAGCTTAATCCCCCCTCTGGTGCACTATGGCTACACCTTC
CDR3aa: CASSLIPPLVHYGYTF

abundance: few
v_gene: TRBV15
d_gene: .
j_gene: TRBJ1-1
len: 14
CDR3nt: TGTGCCACCCTAGGGTCCCGGGGAAGAGCTGAAGCTTTCTTT
CDR3aa: CATLGSRGRAEAFF

abundance: .
v_gene: TRBV4-1
d_gene: .
j_gene: TRBJ1-2
len: 11
CDR3nt: TGCGCCAGCAGCGGTTCGGCAGGCTACACCTTC
CDR3aa: CASSGSAGYTF

abundance: large
v_gene: TRBV7-6
d_gene: .
j_gene: TRBJ2-5
len: 14
CDR3nt: TGTGCCAGCAGCAGCCGACGGGTCGGCGAGACCCAGTACTTC
CDR3aa: CASSSRRVGETQYF